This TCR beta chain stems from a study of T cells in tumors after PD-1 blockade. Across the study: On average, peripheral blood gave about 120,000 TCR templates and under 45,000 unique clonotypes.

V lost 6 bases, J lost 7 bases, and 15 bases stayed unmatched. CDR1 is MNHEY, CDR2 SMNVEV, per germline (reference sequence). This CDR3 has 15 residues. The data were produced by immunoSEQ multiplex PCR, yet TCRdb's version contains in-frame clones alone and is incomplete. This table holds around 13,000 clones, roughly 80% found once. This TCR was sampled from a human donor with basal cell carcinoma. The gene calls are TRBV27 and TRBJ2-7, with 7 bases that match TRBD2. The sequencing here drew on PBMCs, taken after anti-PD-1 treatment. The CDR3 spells CASSRKREGPSEQYF. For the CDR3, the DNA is TGTGCCAGCAGCCGGAAGCGGGAAGGCCCTTCGGAGCAGTACTTC.